This entry lists 14 T cell receptor beta chains sequenced from one sample in a study of STAT5B mutations in CD4+ large granular lymphocyte leukemia. Generated by immunoSEQ multiplex PCR, the TCRdb table keeps only in-frame clones and is missing some. The sample comprises tens of thousands of clones, 65% to 85% of which are singletons, and 2.1% rests with the top ten. The sample was CD4+ T cells from blood buffy coats. The receptors were sampled from a human donor in good health.

This chain connects TRBV12-5 to TRBJ2-1; 11 nucleotides line up with TRBD2. V lost 4 bases to trimming and J lost 7 bases; unmatched junction nucleotides: 6. In germline, CDR1 is LGHNT, CDR2 FRNRAP. The CDR3 runs to 15 residues. The CDR3 DNA is TGTGCTAGTGGTTGGGGGACTAGCGGTAGAAATGAGCAGTTCTTC. It translates to CASGWGTSGRNEQFF.

This sequence joins TRBV7-2 and TRBJ1-2, with D uncertain. Deletions cut 0 bases from V and 3 bases from J, with 8 bases between. The CDR3 contains 14 residues. Germline values: CDR1 SGHTA, CDR2 FQGNSA. The CDR3 loop reads CASSLAADYYGYTF. DNA for the CDR3: TGTGCCAGCAGCTTAGCGGCAGACTACTATGGCTACACCTTC.

The genes are TRBV11-2 and TRBJ2-1; D unclear. The CDR3 sequence is 14 residues long. The V gene's germline CDR1 is SGHAT and CDR2 FQNNGV. The V end lost 0 bases, the J end lost 6 bases, and 9 bases lay between the germline ends. The CDR3 loop reads CASSLDPGGNEQFF. The CDR3 nucleotides are TGTGCCAGCAGCTTAGACCCCGGCGGCAATGAGCAGTTCTTC.

Comments on this clone: Sequence at one end of the junction differs from germline and may be a read error. V usage is TRBV7-9 and J usage is TRBJ2-5, with 7 bases lining up with TRBD2. Germline CDR1 reads SEHNR; CDR2 reads FQNEAQ (reference sequence). CDR3 length: 12 amino acids. The CDR3 spells CASSLHGDYVNF. The DNA for the CDR3 is TGTGCCAGCAGCTTACACGGGGACTATGTTAACTTC. The complete variable domain, with remaining parts taken from reference TRBV7-9 and TRBJ2-5, reads DTGVSQNPRHKITKRGQNVTFRCDPISEHNRLYWYRQTLGQGPEFLTYFQNEAQLEKSRLLSDRFSAERPKGSFSTLEIQRTEQGDSAMYLCASSLHGDYVNFGPGTRLLVL.

The chain combines TRBV25-1 with TRBJ2-1; TRBD1 matches 8 bases. CDR3 length: 16 amino acids. CDR1 is MGHDK, CDR2 SYGVNS, per germline. V was clipped by 1 base and J by 2 bases; unmatched bases: 4. CDR3 bases: TGTGCCAGCAGTGAATTCCAGGGGGCTACCTACAATGAGCAGTTCTTC. Translation gives CASSEFQGATYNEQFF.

The gene calls are TRBV28 and TRBJ2-7; 13 bases fit TRBD2. CDR1 and CDR2 (germline): MDHEN, SYDVKM. The V and J ends lost 5 bases and 4 bases, in that order; junction bases with no gene match: 2. This CDR3 has 14 amino acids. The DNA for the CDR3 is TGTGCCAGCAGTAGGACTAGCGGGGGTTACGAGCAGTACTTC. Protein product: CASSRTSGGYEQYF.

This chain joins TRBV19 and TRBJ1-5; D perhaps matches TRBD1 (5 bases). CDR1 and CDR2 from the germline V gene are LNHDA and SQIVND (reference sequence). CDR3 length: 14 amino acids. The germline V and J ends were trimmed by 9 bases and 5 bases, with 17 bases remaining between them. CDR3 DNA sequence: TGTGCCAGCTCACAGACAGAAGGATATCAGCCCCAGCATTTT. Translation: CASSQTEGYQPQHF.

This clone was found once. The chain combines TRBV5-5 with TRBJ1-3; perhaps TRBD1 as D (5 bases). The CDR3 is 16 amino acids. CDR1 and CDR2 (germline): SGHKS, YYEKEE (reference sequence). V was trimmed by 0 bases and J by 0 bases, leaving 10 bases between them. The CDR3 bases are TGTGCCAGCAGCTTGGCTGGGGCCTCCTCTGGAAACACCATATATTTT. As protein: CASSLAGASSGNTIYF.

V and J are TRBV19 and TRBJ1-1; D gene ambiguous. The CDR3 is made up of 13 amino acids. Germline-derived CDR1 and CDR2 are LNHDA and SQIVND (reference sequence). Trimming stripped 0 bases from V and 0 bases from J, with 2 bases between. The CDR3 is CASSIDLNTEAFF. Here the CDR3 DNA reads TGTGCCAGTAGTATAGACCTGAACACTGAAGCTTTCTTT.

The chain joins TRBV5-1 to TRBJ1-2; 8 bases agree with TRBD1. CDR1 and CDR2 (germline): SGHRS, YFSETQ. The CDR3 runs to 13 residues. Trimming cost V 0 bases and J 8 bases; bases outside gene matches: 3. The CDR3 DNA reads TGCGCCAGCAGCTTGGTACAGGGGGACGGCTACACCTTC. Residues: CASSLVQGDGYTF. Full variable domain (outside the CDR3, taken from reference TRBV5-1 and TRBJ1-2): KAGVTQTPRYLIKTRGQQVTLSCSPISGHRSVSWYQQTPGQGLQFLFEYFSETQRNKGNFPGRFSGRQFSNSRSEMNVSTLELGDSALYLCASSLVQGDGYTFGSGTRLTVV.

V usage is TRBV7-2 and J usage is TRBJ2-1; no definite D call. V was cut by 5 bases and J by 0 bases, with 14 bases left in between. The V gene's germline CDR1 is SGHTA and CDR2 FQGNSA. The CDR3 is 16 amino acids. In DNA form, the CDR3 reads TGTGCCAGCAGCCGGATCTTCGGAAGCTCCTACAATGAGCAGTTCTTC. The encoded protein is CASSRIFGSSYNEQFF. The entire variable domain, with the rest obtained from reference TRBV7-2 and TRBJ2-1, is as follows: GAGVSQSPSNKVTEKGKDVELRCDPISGHTALYWYRQSLGQGLEFLIYFQGNSAPDKSGLPSDRFSAERTGGSVSTLTIQRTQQEDSAVYLCASSRIFGSSYNEQFFGPGTRLTVL.

This clone showed up just once. The J gene is TRBJ2-5, the V gene TRBV2; D is tentatively TRBD1 or TRBD2 (5 bases each). Trimming stripped 7 bases from V and 4 bases from J, with 22 bases between. Germline CDR1 reads SNHLY; CDR2 reads FYNNEI. The CDR3 is 16 amino acids. CDR3: CASNTPAAQRGETQYF. The CDR3 DNA reads as TGTGCCAGCAATACTCCGGCGGCACAGAGGGGAGAGACCCAGTACTTC.

The rearrangement uses TRBV5-1 and TRBJ2-5; D is possibly TRBD1 (6 bases). CDR3 length: 17 amino acids. V lost 2 bases, J lost 2 bases, and 19 bases lay in between. The germline V gene encodes CDR1 SGHRS and CDR2 YFSETQ. CDR3 residues: CASSLGLGQKLQETQYF. CDR3 DNA sequence: TGCGCCAGCAGCTTAGGGTTGGGACAAAAGTTACAAGAGACCCAGTACTTC.

V and J are TRBV29-1 and TRBJ2-7, with 8 bases identical to TRBD2. The trim removed 6 bases at V and 0 bases at J, leaving 4 bases unmatched. This CDR3 contains 13 residues. Germline V gene lookup returns CDR1 SQVTM and CDR2 ANQGSEA. The CDR3 protein is CSVTSGYSYEQYF. The CDR3 DNA reads as TGCAGCGTAACTAGCGGATACTCCTACGAGCAGTACTTC.